This is a list of T cell receptor beta chains from one sample in a study of T cell responses to AZD1222 COVID-19 vaccine. The table came from immunoSEQ multiplex PCR; TCRdb's copy has only in-frame clones and leaves some out. The sample lists 150,000 to 200,000 clones, more than 85% occurring once. The sequences come from peripheral blood, collected 28 days after the second AZD1222 dose. These TCRs come from an adult who received the AZD1222 COVID-19 vaccine. CDR3s include the opening cysteine and the closing phenylalanine or tryptophan. Each record gives: V gene, clone size, J gene, D gene, CDR3 DNA, CDR3 protein. D genes are given only for firm matches. The size field is filled for only some rows; it gives once, few, many or a size class.

V gene: TRBV7-6; clone size: -; J gene: TRBJ2-2; D gene: -; CDR3 DNA: TGTGCCAGCAGCTTGTGGACTAACACCGGGGAGCTGTTTTTT; CDR3 protein: CASSLWTNTGELFF
V gene: TRBV11-3; clone size: -; J gene: TRBJ1-2; D gene: -; CDR3 DNA: TGTGCCAGCAGCCTGGGACACTCGGGCTACACCTTC; CDR3 protein: CASSLGHSGYTF
V gene: TRBV30; clone size: -; J gene: TRBJ1-2; D gene: -; CDR3 DNA: TGTGCCTGGTCCACAGGGAACTATGGCTACACCTTC; CDR3 protein: CAWSTGNYGYTF
V gene: TRBV3-1/TRBV3-2; clone size: -; J gene: TRBJ1-4; D gene: -; CDR3 DNA: TGTGCCAGCAGCCAAGGGTCCGGAGAAAAACTGTTTTTT; CDR3 protein: CASSQGSGEKLFF
V gene: TRBV27; clone size: -; J gene: TRBJ2-1; D gene: TRBD2; CDR3 DNA: TGTGCCAGCAGGACTAGCGGGAGTAATGAGCAGTTCTTC; CDR3 protein: CASRTSGSNEQFF
V gene: TRBV2; clone size: -; J gene: TRBJ1-5; D gene: TRBD1; CDR3 DNA: TGTGCCAGCATGCTCGGACAGGGTATTCGTCAGCCCCAGCATTTT; CDR3 protein: CASMLGQGIRQPQHF
V gene: TRBV5-1; clone size: once; J gene: TRBJ2-7; D gene: -; CDR3 DNA: TGCGCCAGCAGCCTCACCCCATACGGAGGAGCCTACGAGCAGTACTTC; CDR3 protein: CASSLTPYGGAYEQYF
V gene: TRBV7-3; clone size: -; J gene: TRBJ2-7; D gene: -; CDR3 DNA: TGTGCCATCCCCTTACGACGGGGTTCCGAGCAGTACTTC; CDR3 protein: CAIPLRRGSEQYF
V gene: TRBV6-2/TRBV6-3; clone size: -; J gene: TRBJ1-2; D gene: TRBD1; CDR3 DNA: TGTGCCAGCAGCCACGACAGGGACTATGGCTACACCTTC; CDR3 protein: CASSHDRDYGYTF
V gene: TRBV4-2; clone size: -; J gene: TRBJ2-1; D gene: TRBD2; CDR3 DNA: TGTGCCAGCAGCCAAGGACTAGCGGGAGATGGGTACAATGAGCAGTTCTTC; CDR3 protein: CASSQGLAGDGYNEQFF
V gene: TRBV5-4; clone size: -; J gene: TRBJ2-7; D gene: -; CDR3 DNA: TGTGCCAGCACCCAAGGGGCCTCCTCCTACGAGCAGTACTTC; CDR3 protein: CASTQGASSYEQYF
V gene: TRBV30; clone size: once; J gene: TRBJ1-1; D gene: TRBD1; CDR3 DNA: TGTGCCTGGAGTGGGCAGGGGGGCACTGAAGCTTTCTTT; CDR3 protein: CAWSGQGGTEAFF
V gene: TRBV7-6; clone size: -; J gene: TRBJ2-5; D gene: TRBD1; CDR3 DNA: TGTGCCAGCAGCCAGGGACAGGGGGAGACCCAGTACTTC; CDR3 protein: CASSQGQGETQYF
V gene: TRBV28; clone size: -; J gene: TRBJ1-3; D gene: TRBD1; CDR3 DNA: TGTGCCAGCAGTTCCCAGGGGGTCCGCGGAAACACCATATATTTT; CDR3 protein: CASSSQGVRGNTIYF
V gene: TRBV3-1/TRBV3-2; clone size: -; J gene: TRBJ1-1; D gene: -; CDR3 DNA: TGTGCCAGCAGCCAAGAGGGTGGCTGGACTGAAGCTTTCTTT; CDR3 protein: CASSQEGGWTEAFF
V gene: TRBV19; clone size: -; J gene: TRBJ1-2; D gene: -; CDR3 DNA: TGTGCCAGTAGTAAGGCCGCTGCACTAACAGGGTCCGGTGGCTACACCTTC; CDR3 protein: CASSKAAALTGSGGYTF
V gene: TRBV2; clone size: -; J gene: TRBJ2-6; D gene: -; CDR3 DNA: TGTGCCAGCAGGCCCAGCTCTGGGGCCAACGTCCTGACTTTC; CDR3 protein: CASRPSSGANVLTF
V gene: TRBV29-1; clone size: -; J gene: TRBJ2-7; D gene: TRBD1; CDR3 DNA: TGCAGCGTCGGGGACAGCTACGAGCAGTACTTC; CDR3 protein: CSVGDSYEQYF
V gene: TRBV20-1; clone size: once; J gene: TRBJ2-7; D gene: TRBD2; CDR3 DNA: TGCAGTGCTAGCCGGGAGGGTGAGCAGTACTTC; CDR3 protein: CSASREGEQYF
V gene: TRBV6-5; clone size: -; J gene: TRBJ1-2; D gene: TRBD1; CDR3 DNA: TGTGCCAGCAGCCCCGGGACAGGTCTAACTCATGGCTACACCTTC; CDR3 protein: CASSPGTGLTHGYTF
V gene: TRBV28; clone size: few; J gene: TRBJ1-5; D gene: -; CDR3 DNA: TGTGCCAGCAGTCCGACAAGAGATTATCAGCCCCAGCATTTT; CDR3 protein: CASSPTRDYQPQHF
V gene: TRBV4-2; clone size: -; J gene: TRBJ2-2; D gene: -; CDR3 DNA: TGTGCCAGCAGCCAGGCTCCGGGCGATGGGGGGGAGCTGTTTTTT; CDR3 protein: CASSQAPGDGGELFF
V gene: TRBV30; clone size: -; J gene: TRBJ2-1; D gene: TRBD2; CDR3 DNA: TGTGCCTGGAGTCGCGGCCCAGCGGGGGAGCAGTTCTTC; CDR3 protein: CAWSRGPAGEQFF
V gene: TRBV28; clone size: once; J gene: TRBJ2-1; D gene: TRBD1; CDR3 DNA: TGTGCCAGCAGTTCCCGACAGGGCTACAATGAGCAGTTCTTC; CDR3 protein: CASSSRQGYNEQFF
V gene: TRBV4-2; clone size: -; J gene: TRBJ2-1; D gene: -; CDR3 DNA: TGTGCCAGCAGCCAAGGCGATGAGCAGTTCTTC; CDR3 protein: CASSQGDEQFF
V gene: TRBV4-2; clone size: -; J gene: TRBJ1-3; D gene: -; CDR3 DNA: TGTGCCAGCAGCCAAGATTCAATTCAGAGCACCTCTGGAAACACCATATATTTT; CDR3 protein: CASSQDSIQSTSGNTIYF
V gene: TRBV2; clone size: -; J gene: TRBJ2-7; D gene: TRBD2; CDR3 DNA: TGTGCCAGCAGTGAAGGGGCTAGCGGTTACTACGAGCAGTACTTC; CDR3 protein: CASSEGASGYYEQYF
V gene: TRBV27; clone size: few; J gene: TRBJ2-5; D gene: TRBD1; CDR3 DNA: TGTGCCAGCAGTACTATTCAGGGGGCAGGGGGTTCGGAGACCCAGTACTTC; CDR3 protein: CASSTIQGAGGSETQYF
V gene: TRBV1; clone size: once; J gene: TRBJ2-1; D gene: -; CDR3 DNA: TGCACCAGCAGCCTTCTAGGTTCCGGGAGCTCCTACAATGAGCAGTTCTTC; CDR3 protein: CTSSLLGSGSSYNEQFF